The present T cell receptor (beta chain) was sequenced within a study of blood T cell repertoires in COVID-19. In the original workflow: Reference gene primers were amplified, and this amplification served to estimate nucleated cell counts. Some clones are missing from TCRdb's copy, which holds only in-frame ones; the method was immunoSEQ multiplex PCR. For V, J and clone size, that table is used; D and trimming come from the DNA. The sample includes approximately 70,000 clones, approximately 88% of them seen just once. This clone came up a few times. The length of the CDR3 is 16 residues. CDR1 is KGHSH, CDR2 LQKENI, per germline. The junction had 12 bases not matched to a gene; V was cut back by 4 bases and J by 4 bases.

The TCR was taken from a human donor in a cohort sampled during active COVID-19. This chain joins TRBV18 and TRBJ2-7; TRBD2 aligns across 8 bases. Source material: peripheral blood. The DNA for the CDR3 is TGTGCCAGCTCACAGACTAGCGCCCAGGAGGGGTACGAGCAGTACTTC. As protein: CASSQTSAQEGYEQYF.